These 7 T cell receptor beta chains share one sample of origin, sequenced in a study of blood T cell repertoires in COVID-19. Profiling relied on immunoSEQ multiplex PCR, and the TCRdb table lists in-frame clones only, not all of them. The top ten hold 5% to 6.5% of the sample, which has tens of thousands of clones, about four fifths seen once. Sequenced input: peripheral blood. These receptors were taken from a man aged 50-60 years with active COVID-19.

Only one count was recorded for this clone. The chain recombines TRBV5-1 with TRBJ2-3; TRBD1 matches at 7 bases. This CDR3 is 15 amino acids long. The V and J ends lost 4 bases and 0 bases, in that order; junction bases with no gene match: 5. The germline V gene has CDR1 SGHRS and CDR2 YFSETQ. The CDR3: CASSGGQPSTDTQYF. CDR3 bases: TGCGCCAGCAGCGGGGGACAGCCTAGCACAGATACGCAGTATTTT.

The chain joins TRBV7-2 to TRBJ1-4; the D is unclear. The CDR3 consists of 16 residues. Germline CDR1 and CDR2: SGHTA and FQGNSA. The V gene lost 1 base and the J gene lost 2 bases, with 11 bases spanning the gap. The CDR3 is CASSLVAPPTNEKLFF. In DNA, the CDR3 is TGTGCCAGCAGCTTAGTGGCCCCCCCCACTAATGAAAAACTGTTTTTT.

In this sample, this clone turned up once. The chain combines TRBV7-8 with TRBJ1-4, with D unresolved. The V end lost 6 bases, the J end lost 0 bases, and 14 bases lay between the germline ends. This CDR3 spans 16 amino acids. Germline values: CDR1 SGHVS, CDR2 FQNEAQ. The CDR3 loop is CASRELRGATNEKLFF. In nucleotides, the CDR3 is TGTGCCAGCAGAGAATTACGGGGTGCAACTAATGAAAAACTGTTTTTT.

This CDR3 is CASSFTGNTIYF. The CDR3, as DNA: TGTGCCAGCAGTTTTACAGGAAACACCATATATTTT. The chain links TRBV12-3 or TRBV12-4 to TRBJ1-3, with unresolved D. V was shortened by 3 bases and J by 4 bases, with 4 bases between the two germline ends. The CDR3 consists of 12 residues.

CDR3 protein: CASRYDSSVNTEAFF. DNA of the CDR3: TGTGCCAGCAGGTACGACAGTTCTGTGAACACTGAAGCTTTCTTT. The chain is built from TRBV27 and TRBJ1-1, with a weak D call TRBD1 (5 bases). Germline loops: CDR1 MNHEY, CDR2 SMNVEV (reference sequence). Trimming removed 6 bases at V and 0 bases at J, with 14 bases between. The CDR3 is 15 amino acids.

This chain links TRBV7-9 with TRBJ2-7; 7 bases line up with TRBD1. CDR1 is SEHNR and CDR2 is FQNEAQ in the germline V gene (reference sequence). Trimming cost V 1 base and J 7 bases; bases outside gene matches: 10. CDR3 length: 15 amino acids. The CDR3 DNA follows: TGTGCCAGCAGCTTAGAGCTCGGGGCAGGGGGTGAGCAGTACTTC. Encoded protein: CASSLELGAGGEQYF.

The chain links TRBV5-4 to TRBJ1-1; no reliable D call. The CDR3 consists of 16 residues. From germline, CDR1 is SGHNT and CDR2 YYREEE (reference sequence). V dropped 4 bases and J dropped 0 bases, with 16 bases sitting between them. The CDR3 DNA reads TGTGCCAGCAGCCCCCCGGGGAGCGTGTTGAACACTGAAGCTTTCTTT. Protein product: CASSPPGSVLNTEAFF.